These T cell receptor beta chains were read from a single sample in a study of blood T cells in healthy people across ages. Each CDR3 protein gets one entry after TCRdb re-called the 5' RACE reads with MiXCR. The table records about 1.6 million distinct CDR3 sequences, about 32% of them present only once. The sample consisted of blood. The receptors stem from a woman under 40 in good health. Each CDR3 is given with its conserved first and last residue. A D gene is named only where the DNA matches it firmly. Not every row has a clone size; where given, it reads once, few, many or a size class.

.	.	TRBV30	TRBJ1-2	CAWNSIPNYGYTF	TGTGCCTGGAATTCCATCCCCAACTATGGCTACACCTTC
.	.	TRBV7-2	TRBJ2-5	CASSLGARGEETQYF	TGTGCCAGCAGCTTAGGAGCCAGGGGGGAAGAGACCCAGTACTTC
TRBD2	.	TRBV9	TRBJ2-5	CASSVSSGGSQETQYF	TGTGCCAGCAGCGTATCCAGCGGGGGTAGTCAAGAGACCCAGTACTTC
.	few	TRBV14	TRBJ1-2	CASSQLTGLYGYTF	TGTGCCAGCAGCCAGCTGACAGGATTGTATGGCTACACCTTC
TRBD2	few	TRBV7-6	TRBJ2-3	CASSLARGRVTDTQYF	TGTGCCAGCAGCTTAGCGCGGGGGAGGGTCACAGATACGCAGTATTTT
.	.	TRBV23-1	TRBJ2-5	CASSRGYEETQYF	TGCGCCAGCAGCCGCGGATACGAAGAGACCCAGTACTTC
TRBD2	few	TRBV7-9	TRBJ2-1	CASSPWTSGRDNEQFF	TGTGCCAGCAGCCCCTGGACTAGCGGGAGGGACAATGAGCAGTTCTTC
TRBD2	.	TRBV27	TRBJ2-5	CASSLGPLLAGQETQYF	TGTGCCAGCAGTTTGGGCCCCCTCTTAGCGGGCCAAGAGACCCAGTACTTC
.	.	TRBV5-8	TRBJ2-3	CASSFSPMWGEGTDTQYF	TGTGCCAGCAGCTTCTCACCCATGTGGGGAGAAGGCACAGATACGCAGTATTTT
TRBD1	.	TRBV27	TRBJ1-6	CASSSTSGTAENSPLHF	TGTGCCAGCAGTTCCACTTCCGGGACAGCGGAGAATTCACCCCTCCACTTT
.	.	TRBV6-5	TRBJ1-2	CASKKWVDNYGYTF	TGTGCCAGCAAGAAGTGGGTCGATAACTATGGCTACACCTTC
.	many	TRBV20-1	TRBJ2-5	CSAIWRETQYF	TGCAGTGCTATTTGGCGAGAGACCCAGTACTTC
.	.	TRBV9	TRBJ2-7	CASSGGMGEQYF	TGTGCCAGCAGCGGGGGGATGGGCGAGCAGTACTTC
.	many	TRBV20-1	TRBJ1-5	CSATGTYNQPQHF	TGCAGTGCTACCGGGACCTACAATCAGCCCCAGCATTTT
.	once	TRBV7-3	TRBJ1-6	CASSLRAGTNSPLHF	TGTGCCAGCAGCCTACGGGCAGGCACGAATTCACCCCTCCACTTT
.	few	TRBV4-1	TRBJ1-1	CASSQIIGPRGPFEAFF	TGCGCCAGCAGCCAAATCATCGGACCGCGCGGGCCCTTTGAAGCTTTCTTT
TRBD2	many	TRBV4-1	TRBJ2-7	CASSQGLLAGGYEQYF	TGCGCCAGCAGCCAAGGTCTACTAGCGGGGGGCTACGAGCAGTACTTC
.	few	TRBV7-7	TRBJ2-1	CASSLDRDSVRFF	TGTGCCAGCAGCTTAGACCGGGACTCCGTGCGGTTCTTC
.	.	TRBV2	TRBJ2-4	CASSETPLAKNIQYF	TGTGCCAGCAGTGAAACCCCTTTAGCCAAAAACATTCAGTACTTC
.	few	TRBV6-5	TRBJ1-1	CASSYSGGFTEAFF	TGTGCCAGCAGTTACTCGGGGGGGTTCACTGAAGCTTTCTTT
.	many	TRBV5-1	TRBJ2-7	CASSLEAGGYEQYF	TGCGCCAGCAGCTTGGAAGCTGGGGGCTACGAGCAGTACTTC
.	.	TRBV15	TRBJ1-2	CATSRDGQAYGYTF	TGTGCCACCAGCAGAGATGGTCAGGCCTATGGCTACACCTTC
.	.	TRBV5-1	TRBJ1-1	CASSGRGVPNTEAFF	TGCGCCAGCAGCGGGCGGGGGGTGCCGAACACTGAAGCTTTCTTT
.	.	TRBV28	TRBJ2-4	CASSSSEKTGWQYF	TGTGCCAGCAGTTCCTCAGAGAAAACGGGGTGGCAGTACTTC
.	.	TRBV27	TRBJ1-1	CANSLQQGPMVAFF	TGTGCCAACAGTTTACAACAGGGTCCGATGGTGGCTTTCTTT
.	.	TRBV20-1	TRBJ1-1	CSAWAYTEAFF	TGCAGTGCTTGGGCTTACACTGAAGCTTTCTTT
.	.	TRBV11-2	TRBJ2-7	CASSLEAGTILGDEQYF	TGTGCCAGCAGCTTGGAGGCAGGGACGATCCTCGGGGACGAGCAGTACTTC
.	few	TRBV28	TRBJ2-3	CANSLYSGSADTQYF	TGTGCCAACAGTTTATATTCTGGCTCTGCAGATACGCAGTATTTT
.	.	TRBV20-1	TRBJ1-5	CSAREGAGYNQPQHF	TGCAGTGCTAGAGAAGGTGCCGGGTACAATCAGCCCCAGCATTTT
.	few	TRBV3-1	TRBJ2-7	CASSQDATGSSYEQYF	TGTGCCAGCAGCCAAGACGCGACAGGTTCTTCCTACGAGCAGTACTTC